The 14 T cell receptor beta chains reported below all come from one sample, sequenced in a study of blood T cells in healthy people across ages. Combining a sample-barcoded 5' primer with a J-beta primer mix, a second PCR ran for about 6 to 12 cycles. TCRdb redid the calling of the 5' RACE reads with MiXCR, one entry per CDR3 protein. The sample lists approximately 1,100,000 distinct CDR3 sequences, under 45% seen once, with 18% in the top ten. The sample taken for sequencing was blood. The source is a woman in her fifties or sixties in good health.

The genes are TRBV20-1 and TRBJ2-7, with 9 bases identical to TRBD2. CDR3 length equals 17 residues. CDR1 and CDR2 (germline): DFQATT, SNEGSKA (reference sequence). Germline trimming cut 3 bases from V and 3 bases from J; bases unmatched to any gene: 15. The CDR3 DNA reads TGCAGTGCTAGGGGAGCCTTCAGGGGACTAGCAGGCTACGAGCAGTACTTC. This codes for CSARGAFRGLAGYEQYF.

V usage is TRBV6-5 and J usage is TRBJ2-7; tentatively, D is TRBD2 (5 bases). Germline loops: CDR1 MNHEY, CDR2 SVGAGI. The CDR3 runs 12 residues. Trimming removed 8 bases from V and 6 bases from J, with 14 bases in between. The chain's CDR3 is CASLGSASEQYF. The CDR3 DNA reads TGTGCCAGCCTGGGTAGCGCGAGCGAGCAGTACTTC.

V and J are TRBV2 and TRBJ2-3, with D unresolved. Looked up from germline, CDR1 is SNHLY and CDR2 is FYNNEI. V shed 2 bases and J shed 1 base, with 4 bases lying between them. CDR3 length: 13 residues. The CDR3 reads CASSEQGTDTQYF. The CDR3 region has the DNA TGTGCCAGCAGTGAACAGGGCACAGATACGCAGTATTTT.

V gene TRBV4-1 combines with J gene TRBJ2-7; 7 bases are a match to TRBD1. The germline V gene encodes CDR1 MGHRA and CDR2 YSYEKL. V gave up 4 bases and J gave up 5 bases; unmatched junction bases: 11. The CDR3 sequence is 15 residues long. Written as DNA, the CDR3 is TGCGCCAGCAGCCGCAGCCTCGGACAGGCTAACGAGCAGTACTTC. Protein product: CASSRSLGQANEQYF.

V is TRBV24-1 and J is TRBJ2-3, with 9 bases matching TRBD2. CDR1 and CDR2 from the germline V gene are KGHDR and SFDVKD. Germline trimming cut 11 bases from V and 0 bases from J; bases unmatched to any gene: 20. There are 19 residues in the CDR3. CDR3 loop: CAITRLITLAGASTDTQYF. The CDR3 bases are TGTGCCATCACGCGCCTCATAACTTTAGCGGGAGCTAGCACAGATACGCAGTATTTT.

The V gene is TRBV20-1, the J gene TRBJ2-1; 11 bases agree with TRBD2. This CDR3 spans 18 amino acids. The ends lost 0 bases at V and 0 bases at J; junction bases unmatched: 7. The germline V gene has CDR1 DFQATT and CDR2 SNEGSKA (reference sequence). The DNA of the CDR3 is TGCAGTGCTAGAGATATGGCTAGCGGGGGGCCCTCCTACAATGAGCAGTTCTTC. It specifies CSARDMASGGPSYNEQFF.

The chain uses TRBV20-1 and TRBJ2-3; 10 positions agree with TRBD2. Trimming cost V 5 bases and J 1 base; bases outside gene matches: 6. Germline CDR1 reads DFQATT; CDR2 reads SNEGSKA (reference sequence). The CDR3 totals 15 residues. The CDR3 sequence is CSASSGRDGTDTQYF. The CDR3 nucleotides read TGCAGTGCTTCTAGCGGGAGAGACGGCACAGATACGCAGTATTTT.

This clonotype has only a few counts. This chain connects TRBV7-2 to TRBJ2-7, with D unresolved. Trimming took 5 bases from V and 3 from J, leaving 11 bases between them. The CDR3 consists of 13 residues. The germline V gene has CDR1 SGHTA and CDR2 FQGNSA. CDR3: CASSTQRDYEQYF. The CDR3 nucleotides read TGTGCCAGCAGCACCCAAAGGGACTACGAGCAGTACTTC.

The genes are TRBV12-3 or TRBV12-4 and TRBJ2-1; 7 bases map to TRBD2. This CDR3 region has 16 residues. The trim removed 6 bases at V and 3 bases at J, leaving 11 bases unmatched. The CDR3 sequence is CASSGSSGAFYNEQFF. CDR3 sequence (DNA): TGTGCCAGCAGCGGATCTAGCGGAGCCTTCTACAATGAGCAGTTCTTC.

The V gene is TRBV7-9, the J gene TRBJ2-1; D is ambiguous. The J call is uncertain, as TRBJ2-7 better fits the DNA end. Germline CDR1 reads SEHNR; CDR2 reads FQNEAQ (reference sequence). CDR3 length: 18 residues. CDR3: CASSFRGSDGRSYNEQYF. The CDR3, as DNA: TGTGCCAGCAGCTTCAGAGGCTCGGACGGACGCTCCTACAATGAGCAGTACTTC.

This clonotype came up a few times. CDR3 loop: CASSRIRVAKNIQYF. In nucleotides, the CDR3 is TGTGCCAGCAGTCGAATCAGGGTCGCCAAAAACATTCAGTACTTC. The chain joins TRBV6-1 to TRBJ2-4, with D maybe TRBD1 (5 bases). V was shortened by 5 bases and J by 1 base, with 12 bases between the two germline ends. CDR3 length: 15 residues. Germline V gene data show CDR1 as MNHNS and CDR2 as SASEGT.

V is TRBV6-2 or TRBV6-3 and J is TRBJ2-7, with D perhaps matching TRBD1 (5 bases). CDR3 length: 13 amino acids. Looked up from germline, CDR1 is MNHEY and CDR2 is SVGEGT. V lost 7 bases, J lost 2 bases, and 12 bases lay in between. The CDR3 here is CASIWRRAYEQYF. The CDR3 DNA is TGTGCCAGCATTTGGCGCAGGGCCTACGAGCAGTACTTC.

The chain is built from TRBV29-1 and TRBJ1-2; D is uncertain. Germline-derived CDR1 and CDR2 are SQVTM and ANQGSEA. V was trimmed by 4 bases and J by 8 bases, leaving 20 bases between them. This CDR3 region has 14 residues. Written as DNA, the CDR3 is TGCAGCGTTGGGGAGGAAGAAGGGATGGGAGGCTACACCTTC. It translates to CSVGEEEGMGGYTF.

This clonotype was found a few times. V is TRBV21-1 and J is TRBJ2-7; the table's D call of TRBD1 was not tested on the DNA. TRBV21-1 is annotated as a pseudogene. The CDR3 length is 14 residues. CDR3 amino acids: CASSTRDGSYEQYF. The CDR3, as DNA: TGTGCCAGCAGCACTCGGGACGGCTCCTACGAGCAGTACTTC.